The 18 T cell receptor beta chains below come from one sample, sequenced in a study of T cells in Graves' hyperthyroidism and ophthalmopathy. RNA transcripts gave rise to amplified TCR beta CDR3 regions. Initially, a first-round RT-PCR of the TCR CDR3 employed the HTBI primer set. MiXCR was run by TCRdb on the multiplex PCR reads, yielding one entry per CDR3 protein. The sample includes under 350,000 distinct CDR3 sequences, 20% to 30% seen only once; the top ten take about a quarter. Source material: blood. The receptors were gathered from a middle-aged man with Graves' hyperthyroidism that later progressed to Graves' ophthalmopathy.

This clonotype was seen many times. This sequence joins TRBV27 and TRBJ2-7, with 9 bases lining up with TRBD1. Germline loops: CDR1 MNHEY, CDR2 SMNVEV (reference sequence). This CDR3 comprises 13 residues. V gave up 5 bases and J gave up 6 bases; unmatched junction bases: 5. This chain's CDR3 is CASSPTTGGEQYF. In DNA, the CDR3 is TGTGCCAGCAGTCCCACGACAGGGGGCGAGCAGTACTTC.

This clonotype has ten or more counts. This chain joins TRBV20-1 and TRBJ2-7; TRBD2 matches at 10 bases. Germline V gene sequence: CDR1 DFQATT, CDR2 SNEGSKA (reference sequence). The CDR3 consists of 13 residues. V lost 6 bases and J lost 0; bases outside the gene matches: 2. The CDR3 DNA is TGCAGTGCAGAGCGGGAGGGCTCCTACGAGCAGTACTTC. Translation gives CSAEREGSYEQYF.

This clonotype turned up a few times. The chain employs TRBV28 and TRBJ2-5; 14 bases are shared with TRBD2. J was trimmed by 0 bases and V by 5 bases; bases with no gene match: 11. CDR3 length: 19 residues. Germline lookup yields CDR1 MDHEN and CDR2 SYDVKM. The CDR3 DNA is TGTGCCAGCAGTCCGCGCCCGGGACTAGCGGGAGCTTACCAAGAGACCCAGTACTTC. It codes for CASSPRPGLAGAYQETQYF.

The CDR3 loop is CASSLDRALQETQYF. The CDR3 nucleotides are TGTGCCAGCAGCTTAGATCGGGCACTACAAGAGACCCAGTACTTC. The J gene is TRBJ2-5, the V gene TRBV11-3; D uncertain. With 0 bases removed from V and 2 bases from J, the gap between germline ends came to 10 bases. Germline loops: CDR1 SGHNT, CDR2 YENEEA. The CDR3 has 15 amino acids.

This clonotype was seen repeatedly, ten times or more. This sequence joins TRBV12-3 or TRBV12-4 and TRBJ1-1; D call uncertain. Deletions cut 6 bases from V and 2 bases from J, with 13 bases between. The CDR3 extends over 14 amino acids. The chain's CDR3 is CASSPGISNTEAFF. The DNA of the CDR3 is TGTGCCAGCAGCCCCGGTATTAGTAACACTGAAGCTTTCTTT.

In this sample, this clonotype turned up many times. V and J are TRBV5-1 and TRBJ2-2; no firm D call. The V gene lost 2 bases and the J gene lost 0 bases, with 5 bases spanning the gap. CDR3 length equals 14 residues. Looked up from germline, CDR1 is SGHRS and CDR2 is YFSETQ. The CDR3 region is CASSFSPNTGELFF. The CDR3 nucleotides are TGCGCCAGCAGCTTCAGTCCGAACACCGGGGAGCTGTTTTTT.

The V gene is TRBV12-3 or TRBV12-4, the J gene TRBJ2-7; maybe TRBD2 (5 bases). CDR3 length: 12 amino acids. Trimming took 6 bases from V and 3 from J, leaving 9 bases between them. The CDR3 loop reads CASRSRGYEQYF. In DNA form, the CDR3 reads TGTGCCAGCAGGAGCCGGGGCTACGAGCAGTACTTC.

This clonotype was recorded at least ten times. The DNA for the CDR3 is TGTGCCACCAGCAGAGATACGGACAGGGGGCTCCAAGAGACCCAGTACTTC. It codes for CATSRDTDRGLQETQYF. The chain joins TRBV15 to TRBJ2-5, with TRBD1 identical over 11 bases. This CDR3 is built from 17 residues. The trim removed 0 bases at V and 1 base at J, leaving 4 bases unmatched. Germline CDR1 and CDR2: LNHNV and YYDKDF (reference sequence).

This clonotype showed up many times. This chain links TRBV9 with TRBJ1-1, with D tentatively TRBD1 (5 bases). CDR3 size: 14 residues. Germline V gene data show CDR1 as SGDLS and CDR2 as YYNGEE. Trimming cost V 4 bases and J 7 bases, with 17 bases left between them. DNA for the CDR3: TGTGCCAGCAGCCCATGGGGGGAGCAGGGTGAAGCTTTCTTT. As protein: CASSPWGEQGEAFF.

This clonotype was found many times. CDR3 DNA: TGTGCCAGCAGTTTATCGAATCAGGGGGATCAGCCCCAGCATTTT. Protein sequence: CASSLSNQGDQPQHF. V gene TRBV27 combines with J gene TRBJ1-5, with 7 bases lining up with TRBD1. Looked up from germline, CDR1 is MNHEY and CDR2 is SMNVEV (reference sequence). The V and J ends lost 0 bases and 5 bases, in that order; junction bases with no gene match: 4. CDR3 size: 15 residues.

The V and J genes are TRBV6-1 and TRBJ2-5; 9 bases line up with TRBD2. CDR1 is MNHNS, CDR2 SASEGT, per germline. Losses at the gene ends were 0 bases for V and 5 bases for J; bases not matched to a gene: 4. The CDR3 is 15 amino acids. As DNA, the CDR3 is TGTGCCAGCAGTGAAGCGACTAGCGGAAGGGAGACCCAGTACTTC. Translated, it gives CASSEATSGRETQYF.

This clonotype has ten or more counts. The chain joins TRBV7-2 to TRBJ1-5; no clear D gene. The germline V gene has CDR1 SGHTA and CDR2 FQGNSA. Between the trimmed V and J ends, which lost 2 bases and 11 bases, there was a span of 13 bases. The CDR3 is 13 residues long. CDR3 sequence (DNA): TGTGCCAGCAGCTTACGGGGAATCAAGGCCCAGCATTTT. Translated: CASSLRGIKAQHF. Together with reference TRBV7-2 and TRBJ1-5, the CDR3 gives the full variable domain: GAGVSQSPSNKVTEKGKDVELRCDPISGHTALYWYRQSLGQGLEFLIYFQGNSAPDKSGLPSDRFSAERTGGSVSTLTIQRTQQEDSAVYLCASSLRGIKAQHFGDGTRLSIL.

This clonotype was detected ten times or more. One end of the junction varies from germline; a read error may be responsible. CDR3 in amino acids: CASSPRGQAFF. The CDR3 DNA sequence: TGTGCCAGCAGCCCCAGGGGGCAAGCATTCTTT. This chain uses TRBV28 with TRBJ1-1, with TRBD1 identical over 8 bases. This CDR3 has 11 residues. The germline V gene encodes CDR1 MDHEN and CDR2 SYDVKM.

The J gene is TRBJ1-5, the V gene TRBV6-1; 7 bases fit TRBD1. This CDR3 region has 15 residues. J gave up 2 bases and V 4 bases, and 5 bases lay outside the gene matches. Germline CDR1 reads MNHNS; CDR2 reads SASEGT. The CDR3 nucleotides read TGTGCCAGCAGTGCCCTCCAGGGGGGCAATCAGCCCCAGCATTTT. This encodes CASSALQGGNQPQHF.

This clonotype was seen many times. J is TRBJ1-1 and V is TRBV5-1; D is unclear. CDR1 is SGHRS and CDR2 is YFSETQ in the germline V gene. V lost 0 bases to trimming and J lost 3 bases, with 9 bases between them. The CDR3 totals 14 residues. The CDR3 region has the DNA TGCGCCAGCAGCTTGGACGAGGCGGACACTGAAGCTTTCTTT. This encodes CASSLDEADTEAFF.

Ten or more counts support this clonotype. The chain recombines TRBV11-3 with TRBJ1-5; possible D gene TRBD1, 6 bases. V was shortened by 5 bases and J by 4 bases, with 18 bases between the two germline ends. Germline loops: CDR1 SGHNT, CDR2 YENEEA. The CDR3 covers 16 residues. In nucleotides, the CDR3 is TGTGCCAGCAGCCCCAGAATGGCAGGGACAAATCAGCCCCAGCATTTT. It yields the protein CASSPRMAGTNQPQHF.

V is TRBV28 and J is TRBJ2-5; D possibly uses TRBD1 or TRBD2 (5 bases each). The germline CDR1 and CDR2 sequences are MDHEN and SYDVKM. V was pared by 2 bases and J by 5 bases, with 21 bases between. CDR3 length: 17 residues. CDR3 DNA sequence: TGTGCCAGCAGTTTACCATCCACAGGAGAGGGCGGCGAGACCCAGTACTTC. As protein: CASSLPSTGEGGETQYF.

This clonotype was seen a few times. The chain links TRBV6-2 or TRBV6-3 to TRBJ2-7; TRBD1 agrees at 8 bases. The V gene's germline CDR1 is MNHEY and CDR2 SVGEGT. This CDR3 has 15 amino acids. The trim removed 2 bases at V and 5 bases at J, leaving 8 bases unmatched. CDR3 region: CASSYGTGKFNEQYF. CDR3 coding DNA: TGTGCCAGCAGTTACGGGACAGGCAAGTTCAACGAGCAGTACTTC.